This T cell receptor beta chain was sequenced during a study of blood T cell repertoires in COVID-19. Study-wide context: Specimens from acute and convalescent COVID-19 originated in the United States, Italy and Spain. T cells, B-cell-depleted T cells, or PBMCs provided the cDNA or gDNA that served as material.

Original handling: Nucleated cell counts were estimated from reference gene primer amplification. Libraries were prepared by immunoSEQ multiplex PCR; TCRdb keeps only in-frame clonotypes and omits some of them. D and trimming come from the DNA, and the V and J calls and clone size come from that table. The profile covers some 230,000 clones, with approximately 90% appearing a single time and approximately 2% taken by the ten largest. Trimming stripped 6 bases from V and 2 bases from J, with 20 bases between. CDR3 length equals 16 residues. Germline CDR1 is MNHEY and CDR2 is SMNVEV (reference sequence).

The clonotype originates from a man aged 25-40 years who had recovered from COVID-19. Sequenced input: peripheral blood. The chain is built from TRBV27 and TRBJ2-7; tentatively, D is TRBD1 (6 bases). Here the CDR3 DNA reads TGTGCCAGCAGCCGAGCCGGACAGATGGGAGCCTACGAGCAGTACTTC. This gives the protein CASSRAGQMGAYEQYF.